This TCR beta chain derives from a study of blood T cell repertoires in COVID-19. Study background: Acute-phase and convalescent COVID-19 samples originated in the United States, Italy and Spain. T cells, B-cell-depleted T cells, or PBMCs supplied cDNA or gDNA.

TCRdb's copy holds only in-frame clones and misses some; the assay was immunoSEQ multiplex PCR. The sample yields more than 250,000 clones, 86% seen once. Deletions cut 7 bases from V and 0 bases from J, with 14 bases between. Germline V gene lookup returns CDR1 LGHNA and CDR2 YNFKEQ. The CDR3 loop spans 15 amino acids. V gene TRBV4-2 combines with J gene TRBJ2-3, with no clear D. The receptor was isolated from a woman aged 50 to 60 with acute or convalescent COVID-19. The sample was peripheral blood. CDR3 amino acids: CASTLRLESTDTQYF. CDR3 nucleotides: TGTGCCAGCACACTCCGGCTAGAAAGCACAGATACGCAGTATTTT.